The 24 T cell receptor beta chains below come from one sample, sequenced in a study of CD8 T cells in ankylosing spondylitis. TCRdb independently ran MiXCR on the 5' RACE reads; one entry per CDR3 protein. The repertoire holds around 430,000 distinct CDR3 sequences, with about 15% as singletons. No antigen has been identified for these receptors. Overall study results and limits: A motif of roughly 8 highly homologous TCR beta variants was seen as apparently characteristic of ankylosing spondylitis blood.

Sequences were obtained from blood, either unsorted or a sorted T cell fraction (not recorded which). The origin of the receptors is a male donor with ankylosing spondylitis.

This clonotype has more than one count but fewer than ten. The chain joins TRBV6-5 to TRBJ2-3; D is undetermined. V dropped 6 bases and J dropped 5 bases, with 9 bases sitting between them. There are 12 residues in the CDR3. The V gene's germline CDR1 is MNHEY and CDR2 SVGAGI. CDR3: CASRNARDTQYF. The CDR3 DNA sequence: TGTGCCAGCAGAAATGCCCGAGATACGCAGTATTTT.

The chain is built from TRBV20-1 and TRBJ1-3, with D possibly matching TRBD1 (6 bases). CDR1 is DFQATT, CDR2 SNEGSKA, per germline (reference sequence). Deletions cut 6 bases from V and 4 bases from J, with 19 bases between. CDR3 length: 15 amino acids. The CDR3 DNA reads as TGCAGTGCCAGATCCCACAGGGATTCAGGAAACACCATATATTTT. Translated: CSARSHRDSGNTIYF.

This clonotype has a count of ten or more. CDR3 residues: CASSEVRSYNEQFF. The DNA of the CDR3 is TGTGCCAGCAGTGAAGTGCGGAGTTACAATGAGCAGTTCTTC. V is TRBV2 and J is TRBJ2-1; D is uncertain. CDR1 is SNHLY, CDR2 FYNNEI, per germline. The V gene lost 1 base and the J gene lost 4 bases, with 8 bases spanning the gap. This CDR3 spans 14 amino acids.

This chain joins TRBV20-1 and TRBJ2-1; D may match TRBD1 or TRBD2 (5 bases each). CDR3 length: 13 amino acids. Trimming left V 0 bases short and J 12 bases short, with 15 bases between. Germline V gene lookup returns CDR1 DFQATT and CDR2 SNEGSKA (reference sequence). As DNA, the CDR3 is TGCAGTGCTAGAGATACTCGGGGCCCCCCGCAGTTCTTC. This codes for CSARDTRGPPQFF.

The sample holds one count of this clonotype. This chain links TRBV18 with TRBJ2-5, with D perhaps TRBD2 (6 bases). The CDR3 is made up of 14 amino acids. The germline V gene has CDR1 KGHSH and CDR2 LQKENI. Trimming took 2 bases from V and 5 from J, leaving 12 bases between them. CDR3 nucleotides: TGTGCCAGCTCACCAACTAGCACTTTGGAGACCCAGTACTTC. Translated, it gives CASSPTSTLETQYF.

This chain joins TRBV11-3 and TRBJ2-1; tentatively, D is TRBD2 (6 bases). The CDR3 contains 16 residues. Germline V lookup: CDR1 SGHNT, CDR2 YENEEA. V was pared by 1 base and J by 5 bases, with 15 bases between. CDR3 coding DNA: TGTGCCAGCAGCTTAGTGGGTAGCGGAAGAAACAATGAGCAGTTCTTC. As protein: CASSLVGSGRNNEQFF.

This clonotype appeared a few times. This chain connects TRBV11-2 to TRBJ2-2; 8 bases match TRBD2. CDR1 and CDR2 from the germline V gene are SGHAT and FQNNGV. The ends lost 1 base at V and 16 bases at J; junction bases unmatched: 8. CDR3 size: 13 residues. The CDR3 loop is CASSLVRGGPPFF. In nucleotides, the CDR3 is TGTGCCAGCAGCTTAGTTCGGGGGGGCCCCCCGTTTTTT.

This clonotype was counted at least ten times. This chain's CDR3 is CASSRTGGDYGYTF. The CDR3 DNA sequence: TGTGCCAGCAGTCGGACAGGGGGCGACTATGGCTACACCTTC. The chain has TRBV12-3 or TRBV12-4 and TRBJ1-2, with TRBD1 matching 11 bases. V shed 5 bases, J shed 3 bases, and the junction held 2 bases outside the gene matches. The CDR3 totals 14 residues.

The chain has TRBV27 and TRBJ2-7, with a possible D match to TRBD1 (5 bases). Germline V gene lookup returns CDR1 MNHEY and CDR2 SMNVEV (reference sequence). Between the trimmed V and J ends, which lost 8 bases and 2 bases, there was a span of 13 bases. This CDR3 has 13 residues. CDR3 nucleotide sequence: TGTGCCAGCCGAAGTACAGGAACCTACGAGCAGTACTTC. Protein: CASRSTGTYEQYF.

This clonotype was seen at least ten times. The V gene is TRBV20-1, the J gene TRBJ1-5; D gene unclear. Trimming removed 3 bases from V and 7 bases from J, with 16 bases in between. The CDR3 is 14 amino acids. Germline V CDR1 and CDR2: DFQATT, SNEGSKA (reference sequence). The CDR3 loop is CSASPPGPGQPQHF. As DNA, the CDR3 is TGCAGTGCTAGCCCCCCAGGCCCGGGGCAGCCCCAGCATTTT.

This clonotype was picked up a small number of times. This rearrangement joins TRBV12-3 or TRBV12-4 to TRBJ2-6; D remains ambiguous. Trimming shortened V by 3 bases and J by 0 bases, and 6 bases separated the two germline ends. This CDR3 has 15 amino acids. This CDR3 reads CASSLGDSGANVLTF. CDR3 in DNA: TGTGCCAGCAGTTTGGGTGACTCTGGGGCCAACGTCCTGACTTTC.

The rearrangement uses TRBV29-1 and TRBJ2-3, with D possibly being TRBD1 or TRBD2 (6 bases each). From germline, CDR1 is SQVTM and CDR2 ANQGSEA. This CDR3 spans 15 amino acids. V lost 7 bases, J lost 0 bases, and 17 bases lay in between. The CDR3 DNA is TGCAGCGCCGGGTGGGGGGCCTCTAGCACAGATACGCAGTATTTT. Its translation: CSAGWGASSTDTQYF.

The table lists this clonotype with a few counts. J is TRBJ1-6 and V is TRBV6-5, with D maybe TRBD1 (6 bases). The ends were cut back, 0 bases at V and 0 bases at J, with 9 bases in the middle. The CDR3 spans 17 residues. Germline CDR1 is MNHEY and CDR2 is SVGAGI. CDR3 DNA: TGTGCCAGCAGTTACTCGAGGGGGAGCTCCTATAATTCACCCCTCCACTTT. Protein sequence: CASSYSRGSSYNSPLHF.

The chain joins TRBV5-5 to TRBJ2-7; no definite D call. V lost 3 bases and J 3 bases, leaving 22 bases between the germline ends. Germline V CDR1 and CDR2: SGHKS, YYEKEE (reference sequence). This CDR3 is built from 17 residues. CDR3 region: CASSSRPGEALSYEQYF. The CDR3, as DNA: TGTGCCAGCAGCTCCCGTCCTGGGGAAGCTTTAAGCTACGAGCAGTACTTC.

This clonotype was seen more than once but under ten times. This chain joins TRBV7-9 and TRBJ1-4; possible D gene TRBD1, 5 bases. The V and J ends lost 5 bases and 3 bases respectively, with 13 bases between them. This CDR3 region has 15 residues. Per germline, CDR1 SEHNR and CDR2 FQNEAQ (reference sequence). CDR3 DNA: TGTGCCAGCAGCCCAACAGGCTATCCTAATGAAAAACTGTTTTTT. It translates to CASSPTGYPNEKLFF. Based on the CDR3 plus reference TRBV7-9 and TRBJ1-4, the full variable domain is DTGVSQNPRHKITKRGQNVTFRCDPISEHNRLYWYRQTLGQGPEFLTYFQNEAQLEKSRLLSDRFSAERPKGSFSTLEIQRTEQGDSAMYLCASSPTGYPNEKLFFGSGTQLSVL.

The rearrangement joins TRBV7-9 to TRBJ2-5; D is perhaps TRBD1 or TRBD2 (5 bases each). V shed 3 bases and J shed 4 bases, with 18 bases lying between them. This CDR3 has 16 amino acids. Germline V gene data show CDR1 as SEHNR and CDR2 as FQNEAQ (reference sequence). CDR3 DNA: TGTGCCAGCAGCTTGTCTTTGGATCCTGGGGGAGAGACCCAGTACTTC. As protein: CASSLSLDPGGETQYF.

This clonotype was seen at least ten times. The rearrangement uses TRBV5-1 and TRBJ1-2; no definite D call. Trimming pared 0 bases from V and 5 bases from J, leaving 11 bases between. Germline CDR1 reads SGHRS; CDR2 reads YFSETQ. The CDR3 sequence is 14 residues long. CDR3 bases: TGCGCCAGCAGCTTGGACCGGGTTCAGTATGGCTACACCTTC. It specifies CASSLDRVQYGYTF.

This clonotype occurred a few times. This sequence joins TRBV5-1 and TRBJ1-2; TRBD1 is a possible D gene (5 bases). Germline-derived CDR1 and CDR2 are SGHRS and YFSETQ. This CDR3 is built from 16 residues. Deletions cut 0 bases from V and 4 bases from J, with 16 bases between. The CDR3 spells CASSLDFPGGVYGYTF. The CDR3 DNA sequence: TGCGCCAGCAGCTTGGATTTTCCCGGGGGGGTCTATGGCTACACCTTC. Looking up the rest from reference TRBV5-1 and TRBJ1-2 gives the full variable domain: KAGVTQTPRYLIKTRGQQVTLSCSPISGHRSVSWYQQTPGQGLQFLFEYFSETQRNKGNFPGRFSGRQFSNSRSEMNVSTLELGDSALYLCASSLDFPGGVYGYTFGSGTRLTVV.

The chain uses TRBV2 and TRBJ1-1; no reliable D call. This CDR3 is built from 12 residues. V gave up 9 bases and J gave up 4 bases, with 12 bases separating them. Germline CDR1 and CDR2: SNHLY and FYNNEI. Here the CDR3 DNA reads TGTGCCAGGGGCTTTGAGCCCACTGAAGCTTTCTTT. It yields the protein CARGFEPTEAFF.

This clonotype has more than one count but fewer than ten. The chain couples TRBV10-3 to TRBJ2-3; D remains ambiguous. V lost 2 bases and J 9 bases, leaving 9 bases between the germline ends. Germline assignment: CDR1 ENHRY and CDR2 SYGVKD. CDR3 length: 12 amino acids. CDR3 bases: TGTGCCATCAGTGAGAACAGCGTGACGCAGTATTTT. It encodes CAISENSVTQYF.

CDR3 DNA: TGTGCCATCAGTGAGGGACAGGGGTTCTATGAGCAGTTCTTC. It encodes CAISEGQGFYEQFF. V is TRBV10-3 and J is TRBJ2-1, with 9 bases matching TRBD1. The junction had 4 bases not matched to a gene; V was cut back by 2 bases and J by 8 bases. The CDR3 is 14 amino acids. Germline V gene sequence: CDR1 ENHRY, CDR2 SYGVKD.

The rearrangement uses TRBV20-1 and TRBJ1-1; D unresolved. Trimming removed 7 bases at V and 3 bases at J, with 12 bases between. The CDR3 has 12 residues. In germline, CDR1 is DFQATT, CDR2 SNEGSKA (reference sequence). CDR3 nucleotide sequence: TGCAGTGTGTTAGGGTGGGACACTGAAGCTTTCTTT. Translating it yields CSVLGWDTEAFF.

The sample holds a few counts of this clonotype. The V gene is TRBV9, the J gene TRBJ2-4, with no clear D. V dropped 4 bases and J dropped 7 bases, with 18 bases sitting between them. Germline CDR1 SGDLS, CDR2 YYNGEE. The CDR3 has 15 residues. The CDR3 loop is CASSPSLEVFNIQYF. The CDR3 bases are TGTGCCAGCAGCCCCAGCCTAGAGGTCTTTAACATTCAGTACTTC.

In this sample, this clonotype turned up many times. The J gene is TRBJ2-2, the V gene TRBV7-2; D unresolved. V lost 3 bases and J lost 4, with 3 bases in between. There are 12 residues in the CDR3. Germline V CDR1 and CDR2: SGHTA, FQGNSA. Here the CDR3 DNA reads TGTGCCAGCAGCTTTAGCACCGGGGAGCTGTTTTTT. It yields the protein CASSFSTGELFF.